Listed below are T cell receptor beta chains from one sample, sequenced in a study of blood T cells in healthy people across ages. One entry per CDR3 protein results from TCRdb running MiXCR on the 5' RACE reads. Among about 640,000 distinct CDR3 sequences listed, 58% were seen once. The specimen was blood. Receptors were obtained from a man in his fifties or sixties in good health. Each CDR3 is given with its conserved first and last residue. D genes are given only for firm matches. Expanded clones get a size class; other rows say once, few or many, or leave the size out.

CDR3 DNA	CDR3 protein	V gene	clone size	D gene	J gene
TGTGCCAGCAGCCCCGGCACCTTCTATGGCTACACCTTC	CASSPGTFYGYTF	TRBV28	NA	NA	TRBJ1-2
TGTGCCAGCAGCCGGAGGACTAGCGGGGGGGATAGGAGGCAGTACTTC	CASSRRTSGGDRRQYF	TRBV12-3/TRBV12-4	few	TRBD2	TRBJ2-7
TGTGCCAGCAGCCCACCAACTAGCGCTCCCCTGGGGACCCAGTACTTC	CASSPPTSAPLGTQYF	TRBV7-2	few	TRBD2	TRBJ2-5
TGTGCCAGCAGTTTGGTCAGTCTCGGAGATACGCAGTATTTT	CASSLVSLGDTQYF	TRBV12-3/TRBV12-4	NA	NA	TRBJ2-3
TGTGCCAGCAGGGGACTAGCGGGGGGCAGGGATGAGCAGTTCTTC	CASRGLAGGRDEQFF	TRBV27	few	TRBD2	TRBJ2-1
TGTGCCAGCAGCTTTAGGGAGGTTAACTATGGCTACACCTTC	CASSFREVNYGYTF	TRBV7-9	NA	NA	TRBJ1-2
TGCAGTGCTATTCGGGTTTGGATGCCGGGGATCCAAGAGACCCAGTACTTC	CSAIRVWMPGIQETQYF	TRBV20-1	NA	NA	TRBJ2-5
TGTGCCAGCAGCCAAGCACAGGGGGTCCCCTACGAGCAGTACTTC	CASSQAQGVPYEQYF	TRBV3-1	once	TRBD1	TRBJ2-7
TGTGCCAGCAGTTTAGCCAGGTGGAACACCGGGGAGCTGTTTTTT	CASSLARWNTGELFF	TRBV27	NA	NA	TRBJ2-2
TGTGCCATCAGGACTAGCGGGGGGGCACGAAATACGCAGTATTTT	CAIRTSGGARNTQYF	TRBV10-3	NA	TRBD2	TRBJ2-3